This entry describes one TCR beta chain. Antigen unknown. The source material, RNA transcripts, was used to amplify TCR beta CDR3 regions. TCR CDR3 underwent first-round RT-PCR with the HTBI primer set. TCRdb used MiXCR to reprocess the multiplex PCR reads, holding one entry per CDR3 protein. The repertoire holds more than 500,000 distinct CDR3 sequences, with under 20% as singletons. This sample was included in a study of T cells in Graves' hyperthyroidism and ophthalmopathy. Uncontrolled infection, other autoimmune disease, pregnancy or lactation barred patients from enrollment. The PBMCs were sourced from fresh peripheral blood (about 10 ml). Study results and caveats: Most thyroid clonotypes expanded above 0.001 were also detected in blood. By a 13 V-J model, ophthalmopathy was set apart from stable hyperthyroidism.

This sequence was found in a woman aged 25 to 39 with Graves' hyperthyroidism. Sequencing used blood.

The CDR3 DNA is TGCAGCGTTGAACGAGGGGGGCTGGGGGAGCAGTACTTC. Translating gives CSVERGGLGEQYF. The chain combines TRBV29-1 with TRBJ2-7, with D possibly called TRBD1 or TRBD2 (6 bases each). This CDR3 has 13 amino acids. V lost 2 bases, J lost 7 bases, and 15 bases lay in between. CDR1 and CDR2 (germline): SQVTM, ANQGSEA.